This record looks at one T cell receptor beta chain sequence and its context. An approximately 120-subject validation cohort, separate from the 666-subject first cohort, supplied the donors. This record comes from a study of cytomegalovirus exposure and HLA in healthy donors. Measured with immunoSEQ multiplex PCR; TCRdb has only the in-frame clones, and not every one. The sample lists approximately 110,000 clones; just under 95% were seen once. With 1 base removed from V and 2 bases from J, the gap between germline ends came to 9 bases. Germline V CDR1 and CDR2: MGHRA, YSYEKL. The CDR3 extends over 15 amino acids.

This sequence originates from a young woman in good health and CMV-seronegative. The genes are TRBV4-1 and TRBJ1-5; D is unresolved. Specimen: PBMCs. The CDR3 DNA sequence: TGCGCCAGCAGCCAAGTAACCCAGGGCAATCAGCCCCAGCATTTT. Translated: CASSQVTQGNQPQHF.